This T cell receptor (beta chain) comes out of a study of radiotherapy plus CTLA-4 blockade in lung cancer. Study-level background: Disease control was seen in 30% to 35% of patients, objective responses in 15% to 20%.

TCRdb keeps only in-frame clones here, not all; method: immunoSEQ multiplex PCR. The sample lists over 100,000 clones, 75% to 90% seen once, with 5.5% to 8.5% in the top ten. J gave up 2 bases and V 3 bases, and 3 bases lay outside the gene matches. The CDR3 sequence is 17 residues long. Germline values: CDR1 MNHEY, CDR2 SMNVEV (reference sequence). Details on this clone: What it binds is not known.

Study findings and constraints: In blood, tumor-derived TCR clones expanded after radiotherapy plus ipilimumab.

The chain carries TRBV27 and TRBJ2-6; TRBD2 aligns across 11 bases. The TCR was taken from a human donor with non-small cell lung cancer that progressed on radiotherapy plus ipilimumab. The source material was peripheral blood, sampled from a patient treated with radiotherapy plus ipilimumab. The CDR3 DNA reads as TGTGCCAGCAGTTTGGCTAGCGGGAGGACTGGGGCCAACGTCCTGACTTTC. Its protein product is CASSLASGRTGANVLTF.